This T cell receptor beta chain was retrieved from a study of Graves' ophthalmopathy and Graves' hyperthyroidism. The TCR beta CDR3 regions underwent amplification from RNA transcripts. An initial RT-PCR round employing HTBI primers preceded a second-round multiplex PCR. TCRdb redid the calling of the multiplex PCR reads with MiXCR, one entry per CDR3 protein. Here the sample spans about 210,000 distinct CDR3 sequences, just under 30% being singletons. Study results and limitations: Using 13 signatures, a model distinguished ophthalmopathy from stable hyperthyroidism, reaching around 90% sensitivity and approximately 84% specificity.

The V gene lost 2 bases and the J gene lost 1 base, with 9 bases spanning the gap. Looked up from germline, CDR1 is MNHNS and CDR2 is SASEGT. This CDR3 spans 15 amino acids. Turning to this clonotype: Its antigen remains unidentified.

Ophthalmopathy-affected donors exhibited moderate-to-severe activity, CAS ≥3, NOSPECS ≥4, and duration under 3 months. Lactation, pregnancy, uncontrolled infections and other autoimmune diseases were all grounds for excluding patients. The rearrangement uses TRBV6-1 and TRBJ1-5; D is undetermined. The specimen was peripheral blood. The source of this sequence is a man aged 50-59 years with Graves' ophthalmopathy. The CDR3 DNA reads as TGTGCCAGCAGTGAATGGCAGTCGAGCAATCAGCCCCAGCATTTT. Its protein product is CASSEWQSSNQPQHF.